These 26 T cell receptor beta chains were sequenced from one sample in a study of shared clonotypes between healthy human individuals. The table came from immunoSEQ multiplex PCR; TCRdb's copy has only in-frame clones and leaves some out. Of millions of clones in the sample, roughly 94% were seen once. CD8 cells classed as naive were CD45RO-negative and positively selected for CCR7, excluding terminally differentiated effector memory CD45RA+ cells. The sample was naive CD8+ T cells sorted from blood. These receptors all come from a man between 18 and 35 years old in good health.

The chain joins TRBV2 to TRBJ2-7, with TRBD1 identical over 10 bases. The junction had 5 bases not matched to a gene; V was cut back by 4 bases and J by 2 bases. CDR3 size: 15 residues. Germline values: CDR1 SNHLY, CDR2 FYNNEI. CDR3 amino acids: CASSVTGQGAYEQYF. The CDR3 region has the DNA TGTGCCAGCAGTGTAACTGGACAGGGGGCCTACGAGCAGTACTTC.

The CDR3 spells CASSAYGDRGNEKLFF. The CDR3 DNA sequence: TGTGCCAGCAGCGCTTATGGTGACAGGGGGAATGAAAAACTGTTTTTT. The J gene is TRBJ1-4, the V gene TRBV7-8, with 9 positions matching TRBD1. Unmatched junction bases numbered 9, after V lost 5 bases and J lost 5 bases. Germline CDR1 and CDR2: SGHVS and FQNEAQ. The CDR3 contains 16 residues.

This clone is a singleton in its sample. This specimen includes other DNA sequences encoding the same CDR3. This rearrangement joins TRBV5-1 to TRBJ2-2; D is unclear. Trimming took 5 bases from V and 0 from J, leaving 8 bases between them. Germline values: CDR1 SGHRS, CDR2 YFSETQ. The CDR3 covers 14 residues. The CDR3 here is CASSFSANTGELFF. Here the CDR3 DNA reads TGCGCCAGCAGTTTTTCGGCGAACACCGGGGAGCTGTTTTTT.

This clone was recorded only once. This sample also contains other DNA sequences that code for the same CDR3. V usage is TRBV28 and J usage is TRBJ2-7; D remains ambiguous. The V end lost 2 bases, the J end lost 3 bases, and 5 bases lay between the germline ends. From germline, CDR1 is MDHEN and CDR2 SYDVKM. This CDR3 is built from 12 residues. The CDR3 region has the DNA TGTGCCAGCAGTTTACCGGGCTACGAGCAGTACTTC. Its protein product is CASSLPGYEQYF. The whole variable domain, remainder taken from reference TRBV28 and TRBJ2-7, is DVKVTQSSRYLVKRTGEKVFLECVQDMDHENMFWYRQDPGLGLRLIYFSYDVKMKEKGDIPEGYSVSREKKERFSLILESASTNQTSMYLCASSLPGYEQYFGPGTRLTVT.

The chain carries TRBV6-6 and TRBJ2-7, with D uncertain. CDR1 MNHNY and CDR2 SVGAGI come from the germline V gene (reference sequence). This CDR3 has 11 residues. With 5 bases removed from V and 3 bases from J, the gap between germline ends came to 5 bases. CDR3 nucleotide sequence: TGTGCCAGCAGTCTCGGCTACGAGCAGTACTTC. It translates to CASSLGYEQYF.

This clone was counted a few times. The rearrangement joins TRBV10-1 to TRBJ1-5; 11 bases fit TRBD1. The CDR3 spans 14 residues. J was trimmed by 6 bases and V by 6 bases; bases with no gene match: 4. Germline CDR1 reads WNHNN; CDR2 reads SYGVQD (reference sequence). The CDR3 protein is CASRDRGLGQPQHF. DNA for the CDR3: TGCGCCAGCAGGGACAGGGGGCTCGGTCAGCCCCAGCATTTT.

This clone was seen just once. At the DNA level, this CDR3 is encoded by other sequences in the same sample as well. The CDR3 loop reads CASSHRLAGIYEQYF. The CDR3 bases are TGCGCCAGCAGCCATCGACTAGCGGGGATCTACGAGCAGTACTTC. The rearrangement joins TRBV4-1 to TRBJ2-7; 11 nucleotides agree with TRBD2. Germline CDR1 MGHRA, CDR2 YSYEKL. This CDR3 is 15 amino acids long. J was trimmed by 3 bases and V by 3 bases; bases with no gene match: 4.

As to this clone: This CDR3 is also generated by other DNA sequences in the sample. The CDR3 DNA is TGTGCCAGCAGTGATTTGGGTCCCTACGAGCAGTACTTC. Its translation is CASSDLGPYEQYF. The chain has TRBV2 and TRBJ2-7; D is uncertain. The V gene's germline CDR1 is SNHLY and CDR2 FYNNEI. This CDR3 spans 13 amino acids. The V end was cut by 3 bases, the J end by 2 bases, with 8 bases between.

The rearrangement uses TRBV29-1 and TRBJ1-5; D gene uncertain. Germline V gives CDR1 SQVTM, CDR2 ANQGSEA. The CDR3 is made up of 12 amino acids. V gave up 7 bases and J gave up 4 bases, with 11 bases separating them. CDR3: CSARTGNQPQHF. The DNA for the CDR3 is TGCAGCGCCCGGACGGGGAATCAGCCCCAGCATTTT.

The chain uses TRBV6-4 and TRBJ2-7; 7 bases are shared with TRBD1. Looked up from germline, CDR1 is MRHNA and CDR2 is SNTAGT. The ends lost 6 bases at V and 5 bases at J; junction bases unmatched: 13. This CDR3 spans 15 amino acids. CDR3 sequence: CASRVTGDAVHEQYF. For the CDR3, the DNA is TGTGCCAGCAGAGTAACAGGGGACGCAGTCCACGAGCAGTACTTC.

This clone came up once. The chain employs TRBV5-1 and TRBJ1-4; no clear D gene. V lost 0 bases to trimming and J lost 8 bases, with 17 bases between them. Germline loops: CDR1 SGHRS, CDR2 YFSETQ. The CDR3 runs to 16 residues. In nucleotides, the CDR3 is TGCGCCAGCAGCTTGGTCCCGGGAGATTCAGGCGAAAAACTGTTTTTT. It translates to CASSLVPGDSGEKLFF.

The rearrangement uses TRBV9 and TRBJ2-6; TRBD1 might be the D (5 bases). This CDR3 contains 18 residues. V lost 0 bases and J 4 bases, leaving 17 bases between the germline ends. In germline, CDR1 is SGDLS, CDR2 YYNGEE. The CDR3 coding sequence is TGTGCCAGCAGCGTAGTGGTGGGGCGAATTGTAGGGGCCAACGTCCTGACTTTC. Encoded protein: CASSVVVGRIVGANVLTF.

With respect to this clone: The sample holds other DNA sequences that translate to the same CDR3. The V gene is TRBV5-8, the J gene TRBJ2-3; 9 positions match TRBD1. J lost 3 bases, V lost 4 bases, and 3 bases had no gene match. Germline CDR1 reads SGHTS; CDR2 reads YDEGEE. This CDR3 has 14 residues. In DNA form, the CDR3 reads TGTGCCAGCAGCCCGGGACAGGGTACAGATACGCAGTATTTT. This translates into CASSPGQGTDTQYF. The whole variable domain, remainder taken from reference TRBV5-8 and TRBJ2-3, is EAGVTQSPTHLIKTRGQQATLRCSPISGHTSVYWYQQALGLGLQFLLWYDEGEERNRGNFPPRFSGRQFPNYSSELNVNALELEDSALYLCASSPGQGTDTQYFGPGTRLTVL.

The chain joins TRBV4-1 to TRBJ2-7; D is possibly TRBD1 or TRBD2 (5 bases each). The germline gives CDR1 MGHRA, CDR2 YSYEKL. The CDR3 runs 14 residues. V gave up 2 bases and J gave up 5 bases, with 13 bases separating them. CDR3 nucleotides: TGCGCCAGCAGCCAACGGGACGGCGCCCACGAGCAGTACTTC. Protein sequence: CASSQRDGAHEQYF.

With respect to this clone: Other DNA sequences in the sample encode the same CDR3. CDR3 protein: CASSLRGGNEQFF. The CDR3 nucleotides are TGTGCCAGCAGTTTACGCGGGGGCAATGAGCAGTTCTTC. This chain connects TRBV27 to TRBJ2-1; 7 nucleotides align to TRBD2. The V gene end was trimmed by 2 bases and the J gene end by 6 bases; junction bases not matched to a gene: 1. CDR3 length: 13 residues. CDR1 is MNHEY and CDR2 is SMNVEV in the germline V gene (reference sequence).

To note about this clone: The identical CDR3 is also encoded by other nucleotide sequences in the sample. This chain uses TRBV15 with TRBJ2-7; TRBD1 might be the D (6 bases). CDR3 size: 14 residues. V dropped 0 bases and J dropped 2 bases, with 8 bases sitting between them. Germline V gene sequence: CDR1 LNHNV, CDR2 YYDKDF (reference sequence). The DNA for the CDR3 is TGTGCCACCAGCAGAGATCGGACAGCCTACGAGCAGTACTTC. Translating it yields CATSRDRTAYEQYF.

This chain uses TRBV5-6 with TRBJ2-1; maybe TRBD2 (6 bases). This CDR3 is built from 14 residues. Germline V CDR1 and CDR2: SGHDT, YYEEEE. V was cut by 1 base and J by 4 bases, with 9 bases left in between. DNA for the CDR3: TGTGCCAGCAGCTTGTTAGCGGAGTACAATGAGCAGTTCTTC. Translation gives CASSLLAEYNEQFF.

With respect to this clone: Additional DNA sequences in this sample encode the identical CDR3. The chain has TRBV30 and TRBJ2-5; D unresolved. Trimming took off 0 bases at V and 14 bases at J, with 19 bases between the two ends. This CDR3 contains 13 residues. Germline loops: CDR1 GTSNPN, CDR2 SVGIG (reference sequence). The CDR3 is CAWSVGKPGEQYF. CDR3 DNA sequence: TGTGCCTGGAGTGTAGGGAAACCTGGAGAGCAATACTTC.

Points on this clone: The identical CDR3 is also encoded by other nucleotide sequences in the sample. The J gene is TRBJ2-7, the V gene TRBV5-5, with 8 nucleotides matching TRBD1. The germline CDR1 and CDR2 sequences are SGHKS and YYEKEE (reference sequence). The ends lost 0 bases at V and 4 bases at J; junction bases unmatched: 3. This CDR3 region has 14 residues. The chain's CDR3 is CASSLGTGLYEQYF. The CDR3 DNA reads TGTGCCAGCAGCTTGGGGACAGGGTTATACGAGCAGTACTTC.

V usage is TRBV13 and J usage is TRBJ2-5, with a possible D match to TRBD1 (6 bases). V lost 5 bases and J 0 bases, leaving 7 bases between the germline ends. The CDR3 covers 13 residues. The germline gives CDR1 PRHDT, CDR2 FYEKMQ (reference sequence). CDR3 residues: CASSRDNQETQYF. CDR3 sequence (DNA): TGTGCCAGCAGCCGGGACAACCAAGAGACCCAGTACTTC.

This sequence joins TRBV18 and TRBJ1-1; TRBD1 aligns across 8 bases. V was pared by 5 bases and J by 0 bases, with 5 bases of the junction left unmatched. CDR3 length: 15 residues. Germline CDR1 KGHSH, CDR2 LQKENI. In nucleotides, the CDR3 is TGTGCCAGCTCATCGGGGACAGGTATGAACACTGAAGCTTTCTTT. It codes for CASSSGTGMNTEAFF.

This chain links TRBV9 with TRBJ1-1; D not certain. Germline CDR1 and CDR2: SGDLS and YYNGEE. This CDR3 is built from 16 residues. V was cut by 3 bases and J by 0 bases, with 15 bases left in between. This chain's CDR3 is CASSGAPPGLNTEAFF. The CDR3, as DNA: TGTGCCAGCAGCGGAGCCCCCCCCGGTCTGAACACTGAAGCTTTCTTT.

A remark on this clone: The same CDR3 is also encoded by other DNA sequences in this sample. The gene calls are TRBV7-9 and TRBJ1-1; no clear D gene. This CDR3 region has 12 residues. Germline assignment: CDR1 SEHNR and CDR2 FQNEAQ (reference sequence). V was cut by 3 bases and J by 1 base, with 3 bases left in between. CDR3 sequence reads: CASSLQNTEAFF. CDR3 DNA sequence: TGTGCCAGCAGCTTGCAGAACACTGAAGCTTTCTTT.

The chain uses TRBV29-1 and TRBJ2-2; perhaps TRBD2 as D (6 bases). Trimming stripped 0 bases from V and 1 base from J, with 15 bases between. This CDR3 contains 17 residues. In germline, CDR1 is SQVTM, CDR2 ANQGSEA. Here the CDR3 DNA reads TGCAGCGTTGAAGATGTAGCGGCAGGGAGGAACACCGGGGAGCTGTTTTTT. It codes for CSVEDVAAGRNTGELFF.

This clone was observed a single time. The chain employs TRBV28 and TRBJ2-1; no reliable D call. The germline V gene has CDR1 MDHEN and CDR2 SYDVKM. The CDR3 is 14 residues long. The germline V and J ends were trimmed by 4 bases and 4 bases, with 11 bases remaining between them. The CDR3 bases are TGTGCCAGCAGTTGGGTTGCAGAATACAATGAGCAGTTCTTC. Translated: CASSWVAEYNEQFF.

This clone has just one count. The V call is TRBV27, the J call TRBJ2-5; D perhaps matches TRBD2 (7 bases). CDR1 is MNHEY and CDR2 is SMNVEV in the germline V gene (reference sequence). V gave up 6 bases and J gave up 5 bases, with 19 bases separating them. CDR3 length: 15 residues. CDR3 coding DNA: TGTGCCAGCAGCCGGGGGAGGGGGGAGAGGGAGACCCAGTACTTC. As protein: CASSRGRGERETQYF.